Listed here are 24 T cell receptor beta chains from one sample, sequenced in a study of post-analysis software for immune sequencing data. Unique molecular identifiers tagged the TCR beta cDNA libraries. A single record per CDR3 protein comes from TCRdb applying MiXCR to the PCR reads. The data show hundreds of thousands of distinct CDR3 sequences, with about 32% seen just once and roughly 0.54% held by the top ten. Whole-study findings and limits: TRBV5-6, TRBV5-1 and TRBV20-1 belonged to a set of roughly five TRBV segments that were more frequent in patients than controls.

These TCRs are of unknown antigen specificity. The sequenced material came from blood. These receptor sequences come from a girl aged 10 to 17 with multiple sclerosis.

The chain links TRBV20-1 to TRBJ2-1, with D maybe TRBD2 (6 bases). Deletions cut 3 bases from V and 6 bases from J, with 9 bases between. Germline CDR1 DFQATT, CDR2 SNEGSKA (reference sequence). CDR3 length equals 12 residues. The CDR3: CSASLSGNEQFF. CDR3 DNA sequence: TGCAGTGCTAGCCTTAGCGGCAATGAGCAGTTCTTC.

The chain couples TRBV5-1 to TRBJ2-5; D ambiguous. The V end lost 0 bases, the J end lost 3 bases, and 12 bases lay between the germline ends. This CDR3 is 15 amino acids long. Germline V lookup: CDR1 SGHRS, CDR2 YFSETQ. CDR3 sequence reads: CASSLEGNGKETQYF. The CDR3 DNA reads TGCGCCAGCAGCTTGGAGGGTAATGGAAAAGAGACCCAGTACTTC.

This clonotype showed up just a few times. The chain is built from TRBV7-2 and TRBJ2-1; 7 bases are shared with TRBD2. The CDR3 spans 13 residues. After removal of 0 bases from V and 11 bases from J, the junction contained 4 bases not matched to a gene. Germline CDR1 and CDR2: SGHTA and FQGNSA. CDR3 bases: TGTGCCAGCAGCTTAGCGCGGGGGAATCAGCAGTTCTTC. Its protein is CASSLARGNQQFF.

A remark on this clonotype: Mismatch with germline at one junction end may stem from a read error. This chain uses TRBV7-2 with TRBJ2-1, with 7 bases aligning to TRBD1. This CDR3 spans 18 amino acids. The germline gives CDR1 SGHTA, CDR2 FQGNSA. The CDR3 DNA is TGTGCCAGCAACTTAGTTGGGTTACGGCAGGGGGCCTACAATGAGCAGTTCTTC. Translated, it gives CASNLVGLRQGAYNEQFF.

This chain joins TRBV7-2 and TRBJ2-5, with D unclear. V shed 2 bases and J shed 5 bases, with 9 bases lying between them. Germline V gene data show CDR1 as SGHTA and CDR2 as FQGNSA. The CDR3 loop spans 13 amino acids. CDR3 sequence (DNA): TGTGCCAGCAGCTTAAACCTAGTGGAGACCCAGTACTTC. Translating it yields CASSLNLVETQYF. Using reference TRBV7-2 and TRBJ2-5 for the parts outside the CDR3, the full variable domain is GAGVSQSPSNKVTEKGKDVELRCDPISGHTALYWYRQSLGQGLEFLIYFQGNSAPDKSGLPSDRFSAERTGGSVSTLTIQRTQQEDSAVYLCASSLNLVETQYFGPGTRLLVL.

This chain uses TRBV5-1 with TRBJ2-3; tentatively, D is TRBD1 or TRBD2 (5 bases each). Trimming shortened V by 4 bases and J by 4 bases, and 13 bases separated the two germline ends. CDR3 length equals 14 residues. Germline values: CDR1 SGHRS, CDR2 YFSETQ. The CDR3, as DNA: TGCGCCAGCAGCGAATTCGGGACCCCAGATACGCAGTATTTT. It codes for CASSEFGTPDTQYF. The variable domain in full, completed from reference TRBV5-1 and TRBJ2-3, reads KAGVTQTPRYLIKTRGQQVTLSCSPISGHRSVSWYQQTPGQGLQFLFEYFSETQRNKGNFPGRFSGRQFSNSRSEMNVSTLELGDSALYLCASSEFGTPDTQYFGPGTRLTVL.

The chain uses TRBV27 and TRBJ2-3, with D unresolved. Germline assignment: CDR1 MNHEY and CDR2 SMNVEV (reference sequence). The CDR3 extends over 11 amino acids. Trimming removed 3 bases at V and 7 bases at J, with 5 bases between. CDR3 loop: CASSLGNTQYF. CDR3 sequence (DNA): TGTGCCAGCAGTTTGGGAAATACGCAGTATTTT.

This clonotype was seen once. The chain couples TRBV28 to TRBJ1-5; D gene ambiguous. This CDR3 is built from 16 residues. Germline CDR1 is MDHEN and CDR2 is SYDVKM. V was shortened by 5 bases and J by 0 bases, with 14 bases between the two germline ends. CDR3 bases: TGTGCCAGCAGTCCCGGTCCAAGGGATAGCAATCAGCCCCAGCATTTT. Amino acid sequence: CASSPGPRDSNQPQHF.

This clonotype was detected a few times. The chain is built from TRBV20-1 and TRBJ2-1; TRBD2 agrees at 13 bases. CDR1 and CDR2 from the germline V gene are DFQATT and SNEGSKA (reference sequence). The CDR3 is made up of 15 amino acids. CDR3 in amino acids: CAVRTSGSWDREQFF. The CDR3 nucleotides are TGCGCAGTTCGGACTAGCGGGAGTTGGGATCGTGAGCAGTTCTTC.

The genes are TRBV6-5 and TRBJ1-3; D is undetermined. Germline loops: CDR1 MNHEY, CDR2 SVGAGI. The CDR3 sequence is 16 residues long. V lost 6 bases and J lost 2, with 17 bases in between. Here the CDR3 reads CASRVAFNSAGNTIYF. Written as DNA, the CDR3 is TGTGCCAGCAGGGTCGCGTTCAATTCAGCTGGAAACACCATATATTTT.

The rearrangement uses TRBV7-9 and TRBJ1-5; 7 bases map to TRBD1. Trimming cost V 5 bases and J 1 base; bases outside gene matches: 8. This CDR3 is 16 amino acids long. Looked up from germline, CDR1 is SEHNR and CDR2 is FQNEAQ (reference sequence). CDR3 protein: CASSPQGSGSNQPQHF. CDR3 sequence (DNA): TGTGCCAGCAGCCCACAGGGGAGTGGGAGCAATCAGCCCCAGCATTTT.

This sequence joins TRBV7-9 and TRBJ1-2, with D maybe TRBD1 (6 bases). The germline V gene encodes CDR1 SEHNR and CDR2 FQNEAQ (reference sequence). The CDR3 covers 15 residues. Deletions cut 5 bases from V and 0 bases from J, with 13 bases between. In nucleotides, the CDR3 is TGTGCCAGCAGCGTACCAGGGGAAGCTAACTATGGCTACACCTTC. It codes for CASSVPGEANYGYTF.

This clonotype was recorded at least ten times. The rearrangement uses TRBV7-9 and TRBJ2-1; no reliable D call. Germline V CDR1 and CDR2: SEHNR, FQNEAQ (reference sequence). Trimming pared 5 bases from V and 0 bases from J, leaving 11 bases between. The CDR3 contains 15 residues. In DNA form, the CDR3 reads TGTGCCAGCAGCATAAGACTGAGCTCCTACAATGAGCAGTTCTTC. It is translated as CASSIRLSSYNEQFF.

V is TRBV20-1 and J is TRBJ2-3; TRBD1 matches 9 bases. Germline V gene data show CDR1 as DFQATT and CDR2 as SNEGSKA (reference sequence). Trimming cost V 7 bases and J 3 bases; bases outside gene matches: 8. This CDR3 has 14 amino acids. The CDR3 DNA is TGCAGTGTGGCGACCGGGACAGGGACAGATACGCAGTATTTT. As protein: CSVATGTGTDTQYF.

CDR3 residues: CASSQLRSGGSPQYF. CDR3 coding DNA: TGCGCCAGCAGCCAACTCCGGTCTGGTGGGAGTCCCCAGTACTTC. The chain recombines TRBV4-3 with TRBJ2-5, with D possibly TRBD2 on 5 matching bases. CDR1 and CDR2 (germline): LGHNA, YSLEER. V was cut by 2 bases and J by 9 bases, with 19 bases left in between. The CDR3 spans 15 residues.

This clonotype came up a few times. The rearrangement links TRBV5-5 to TRBJ2-1, with D perhaps assigned TRBD1 or TRBD2 (6 bases each). Per the germline V gene, CDR1 is SGHKS and CDR2 is YYEKEE (reference sequence). CDR3 length: 14 residues. V was shortened by 0 bases and J by 7 bases, with 11 bases between the two germline ends. The CDR3 region is CASSLAGAANEQFF. CDR3 in DNA: TGTGCCAGCAGCTTGGCGGGGGCCGCGAATGAGCAGTTCTTC.

The genes are TRBV6-5 and TRBJ1-2, with no clear D. V was shortened by 5 bases and J by 8 bases, with 12 bases between the two germline ends. The CDR3 has 12 amino acids. Germline V gene lookup returns CDR1 MNHEY and CDR2 SVGAGI. CDR3 protein: CASSPPGWGYTF. In DNA, the CDR3 is TGTGCCAGCAGTCCCCCGGGGTGGGGCTACACCTTC.

This clonotype occurred many times. The gene calls are TRBV29-1 and TRBJ2-1, with 7 bases aligning to TRBD2. Trimming cost V 4 bases and J 9 bases; bases outside gene matches: 9. The CDR3 totals 13 residues. Germline V gene data show CDR1 as SQVTM and CDR2 as ANQGSEA. The CDR3 DNA follows: TGCAGCGTTGTGTCTAGCGGAGCGGGTGAGCAGTTCTTC. Encoded protein: CSVVSSGAGEQFF.

V usage is TRBV24-1 and J usage is TRBJ2-1, with 13 bases identical to TRBD2. Trimming took 4 bases from V and 4 from J; bases not matched to a gene: 6. From germline, CDR1 is KGHDR and CDR2 SFDVKD. CDR3 size: 17 residues. CDR3 protein: CATSDPGTSGDYNEQFF. DNA of the CDR3: TGTGCCACCAGTGACCCTGGGACTAGCGGGGATTACAATGAGCAGTTCTTC.

This clonotype was counted between two and nine times. The gene calls are TRBV7-2 and TRBJ1-1, with no clear D. Germline V lookup: CDR1 SGHTA, CDR2 FQGNSA. The CDR3 sequence is 14 residues long. V dropped 3 bases and J dropped 2 bases, with 10 bases sitting between them. CDR3 nucleotides: TGTGCCAGCAGCTTCGAGGCAAAAAACACTGAAGCTTTCTTT. Amino acid sequence: CASSFEAKNTEAFF.

The V gene is TRBV29-1, the J gene TRBJ2-1; D is ambiguous. Germline V lookup: CDR1 SQVTM, CDR2 ANQGSEA. This CDR3 comprises 14 residues. The V gene lost 3 bases and the J gene lost 0 bases, with 9 bases spanning the gap. CDR3 amino acids: CSVETESSYNEQFF. DNA for the CDR3: TGCAGCGTTGAGACCGAGAGCTCCTACAATGAGCAGTTCTTC.

This clonotype appeared many times. The rearrangement joins TRBV29-1 to TRBJ2-7; D gene ambiguous. The germline V gene has CDR1 SQVTM and CDR2 ANQGSEA. Trimming left V 4 bases short and J 0 bases short, with 10 bases between. This CDR3 is 13 amino acids long. The CDR3 DNA reads as TGCAGCGTTGGCGGCGGAATCTCCTACGAGCAGTACTTC. It yields the protein CSVGGGISYEQYF.

This clonotype showed up just a few times. The rearrangement joins TRBV6-5 to TRBJ2-7; 9 positions match TRBD1. With 6 bases clipped from V and 2 bases from J, the junction kept 8 bases outside the gene matches. CDR3 length: 15 residues. In germline, CDR1 is MNHEY, CDR2 SVGAGI. CDR3 residues: CASSNRQGGTYEQYF. CDR3 DNA sequence: TGTGCCAGCAGCAACCGACAGGGGGGCACCTACGAGCAGTACTTC.

In its sample, this clonotype was seen many times. CDR3 sequence: CAIKAGGSYNEQFF. The CDR3 bases are TGTGCCATCAAAGCGGGAGGCTCCTACAATGAGCAGTTCTTC. The rearrangement joins TRBV10-3 to TRBJ2-1; 9 positions agree with TRBD2. CDR3 length equals 14 residues. V lost 7 bases to trimming and J lost 0 bases; unmatched junction nucleotides: 1. The germline gives CDR1 ENHRY, CDR2 SYGVKD.